A selection of T cell receptor beta chains follows, all from one sample in a study of cytotoxic CD8 clonotypes in ibrutinib-treated CLL. Measured with immunoSEQ multiplex PCR; TCRdb has only the in-frame clones, and not every one. Among some 63,000 clones, 90% were seen once, and the ten largest hold around 3.1%. The input for sequencing was PBMCs, taken after 12 months of ibrutinib treatment. The receptors shown here come from a human donor with chronic lymphocytic leukemia. Each CDR3 is given with its conserved first and last residue. A D gene is named only where the DNA matches it firmly.

CDR3nt: TGTGCCAGCAGCGTAGACGGGCGGGGGACTGAAGCTTTCTTT; CDR3aa: CASSVDGRGTEAFF; d_gene: .; v_gene: TRBV9; j_gene: TRBJ1-1
CDR3nt: TGTGCCAGCAGTTCATCCGGGGTACCCTACGAGCAGTACTTC; CDR3aa: CASSSSGVPYEQYF; d_gene: .; v_gene: TRBV27; j_gene: TRBJ2-7
CDR3nt: TGTGCCAGCGAAAGCGGAATAGCCAAAAACATTCAGTACTTC; CDR3aa: CASESGIAKNIQYF; d_gene: .; v_gene: TRBV28; j_gene: TRBJ2-4
CDR3nt: TGTGCCAGCAGTCAAAGGACTAGCGGGAGCCACAATGAGCAGTTCTTC; CDR3aa: CASSQRTSGSHNEQFF; d_gene: TRBD2; v_gene: TRBV28; j_gene: TRBJ2-1
CDR3nt: TGTGCCAGTGCTATTGGCACAGATACGCAGTATTTT; CDR3aa: CASAIGTDTQYF; d_gene: .; v_gene: TRBV2; j_gene: TRBJ2-3
CDR3nt: TGTGCCAGTAAGAGACCGGGGGGAAACTCTGGAAACACCATATATTTT; CDR3aa: CASKRPGGNSGNTIYF; d_gene: .; v_gene: TRBV19; j_gene: TRBJ1-3
CDR3nt: TGTGCCAGCAGTGACGGGACAGAGAGCACTGAAGCTTTCTTT; CDR3aa: CASSDGTESTEAFF; d_gene: TRBD1; v_gene: TRBV2; j_gene: TRBJ1-1
CDR3nt: TGTGCCAGCACCCCTCAGGAGGGATGGGGGACCGGGGAGCTGTTTTTT; CDR3aa: CASTPQEGWGTGELFF; d_gene: .; v_gene: TRBV5-4; j_gene: TRBJ2-2
CDR3nt: TGTGCCAGCAGCCCCACTAGCTCCAGCTACGAGCAGTACTTC; CDR3aa: CASSPTSSSYEQYF; d_gene: .; v_gene: TRBV7-3; j_gene: TRBJ2-7
CDR3nt: TGTGCCAGCAGCTTAATCGGCGGTTACGCGTACAATGAGCAGTTCTTC; CDR3aa: CASSLIGGYAYNEQFF; d_gene: .; v_gene: TRBV7-3; j_gene: TRBJ2-1
CDR3nt: TGCGCCAGCAGCCGAGGAGCGGGACCAAGCTCTGGGGCCAACGTCCTGACTTTC; CDR3aa: CASSRGAGPSSGANVLTF; d_gene: TRBD2; v_gene: TRBV4-3; j_gene: TRBJ2-6
CDR3nt: TGTGCCAGCATCTTGAGGACCCAACGAGGTGAAGCTTTCTTT; CDR3aa: CASILRTQRGEAFF; d_gene: .; v_gene: TRBV6-1; j_gene: TRBJ1-1